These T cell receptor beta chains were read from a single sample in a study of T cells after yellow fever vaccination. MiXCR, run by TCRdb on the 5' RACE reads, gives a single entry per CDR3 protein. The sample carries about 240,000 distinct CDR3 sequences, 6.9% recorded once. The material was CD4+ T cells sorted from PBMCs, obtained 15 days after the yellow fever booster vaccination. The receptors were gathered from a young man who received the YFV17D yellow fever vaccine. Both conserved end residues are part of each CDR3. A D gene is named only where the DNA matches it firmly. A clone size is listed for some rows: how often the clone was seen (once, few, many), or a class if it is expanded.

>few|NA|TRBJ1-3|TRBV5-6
TGTGCCAGCAGTACCAGGTCTGGAAACACCATATATTTT
CASSTRSGNTIYF
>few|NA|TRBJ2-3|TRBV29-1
TGCAGCGTTGAAGAGCCGGCGGGTACTAGCACAGATACGCAGTATTTT
CSVEEPAGTSTDTQYF
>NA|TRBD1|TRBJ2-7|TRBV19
TGTGCCAGTAGTATGGGACAGGGGGCTCACGAGCAGTACTTC
CASSMGQGAHEQYF
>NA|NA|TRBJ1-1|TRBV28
TGTGCCAGCAGTTTTCTTGCCTCTGAAGCTTTCTTT
CASSFLASEAFF
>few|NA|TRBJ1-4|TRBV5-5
TGTGCCACTGGGACTTTCTCAACTAATGAAAAACTGTTTTTT
CATGTFSTNEKLFF
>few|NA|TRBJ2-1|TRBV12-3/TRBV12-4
TGTGCCAGCAGTTTATCTGGGAACAATGAGCAGTTCTTC
CASSLSGNNEQFF
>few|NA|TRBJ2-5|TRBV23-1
TGCGCCAGCAGTCAATTACTGGGTTGGGAGACCCAGTACTTC
CASSQLLGWETQYF
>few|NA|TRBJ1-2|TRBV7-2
TGTGCCAGCAGCTTAGAGGTGGAGGGCTACACCTTC
CASSLEVEGYTF
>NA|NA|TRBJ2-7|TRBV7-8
TGTGCCAGCAGCTTATTTCAGCGAATAAGCTCCAACGAGCAGTACTTC
CASSLFQRISSNEQYF
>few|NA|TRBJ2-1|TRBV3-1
TGTGCCAGCAGCCAAGGACTGAGCTCCTACAATGAGCAGTTCTTC
CASSQGLSSYNEQFF
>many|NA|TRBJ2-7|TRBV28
TGTGCCAGCAGTTTAAGGTCATCTGAGCAGTACTTC
CASSLRSSEQYF
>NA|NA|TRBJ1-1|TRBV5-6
TGTGCCAGCAGCTGGGCGTCAGGCCGGGAGGCTTTCTTT
CASSWASGREAFF
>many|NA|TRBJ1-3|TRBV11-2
TGTGCCAGCAGCTTAGATGTTGGACAGCCCTACTCTGGAAACACCATATATTTT
CASSLDVGQPYSGNTIYF
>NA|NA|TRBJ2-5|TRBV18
TGTGCCAGCTCATCCCTGAAGGCGGAGGAGACCCAGTACTTC
CASSSLKAEETQYF
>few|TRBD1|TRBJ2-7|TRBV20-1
TGCAGTGCTAGTTCGACAGGGATCACCTACGAGCAGTACTTC
CSASSTGITYEQYF
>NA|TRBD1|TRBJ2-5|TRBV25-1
TGTGCCAGCACCCCGGGACAGGGAGTCCAAGAGACCCAGTACTTC
CASTPGQGVQETQYF
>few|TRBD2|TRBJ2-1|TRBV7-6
TGTGCCAGCAGCCCTCTAGCGGGAGACTACGGTTATGAGCAGTTCTTC
CASSPLAGDYGYEQFF
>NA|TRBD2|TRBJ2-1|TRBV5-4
TGTGCCTCCAGCAGAGCGGGAGGCCCTCAGCAGTTCTTC
CASSRAGGPQQFF
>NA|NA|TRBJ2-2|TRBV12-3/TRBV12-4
TGTGCTAGCTCGGGGTCGGGCACCGGGGAGCTGTTTTTT
CASSGSGTGELFF
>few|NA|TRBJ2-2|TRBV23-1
TGCGCCAGCAGTCAACCCTTTACCGGGGAGCTGTTTTTT
CASSQPFTGELFF
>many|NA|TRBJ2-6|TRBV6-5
TGTGCCAGCAGTTATGAAGGGGAAACTGGGGCCAACGTCCTGACTTTC
CASSYEGETGANVLTF
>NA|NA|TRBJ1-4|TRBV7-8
TGTGCCAGCAGCTTAGTTTGGGGGGGGGATGAAAAACTGTTTTTT
CASSLVWGGDEKLFF
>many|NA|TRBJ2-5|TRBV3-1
TGTGCCAGCAGCCAAGATAAGGGGTACGGGACCCAGTACTTC
CASSQDKGYGTQYF
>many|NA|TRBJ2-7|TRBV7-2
TGTGCCAGCAGCACCCCCTCGGGATATTCCTACGAGCAGTACTTC
CASSTPSGYSYEQYF
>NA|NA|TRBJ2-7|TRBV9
TGTGCCAGCGGAGCCGGGGGCTACGAGCAGTACTTC
CASGAGGYEQYF
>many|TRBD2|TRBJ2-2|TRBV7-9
TGTGCCAGCAGCCTTTGGGCGGGAGGTTCGGACACCGGGGAGCTGTTTTTT
CASSLWAGGSDTGELFF
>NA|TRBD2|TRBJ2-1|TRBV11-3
TGTGCCAGCAGCTTAGACCCAACTAGCGGGAGGAGGGGTGAGCAGTTCTTC
CASSLDPTSGRRGEQFF
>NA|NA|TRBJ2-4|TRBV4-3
TGCGCCAGCAGCCAAGGCCCAGGGGACATTCAGTACTTC
CASSQGPGDIQYF
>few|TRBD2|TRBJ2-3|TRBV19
TGTGCCAGTAGTGGGGGACTAGACAGCACAGATACGCAGTATTTT
CASSGGLDSTDTQYF
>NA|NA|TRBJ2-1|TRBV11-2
TGTGCCAGCAGCTTAGATCGGGGGAGCTCCTACAATGAGCAGTTCTTC
CASSLDRGSSYNEQFF
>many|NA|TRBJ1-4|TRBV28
TGTGCCAGCAGTTCCTCCTGGGCACTGTTTTTT
CASSSSWALFF
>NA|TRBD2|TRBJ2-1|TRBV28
TGTGCCAGCAGCCAGAGGGGACTAGCGGGAAGTTCGGGGCAGTTCTTC
CASSQRGLAGSSGQFF
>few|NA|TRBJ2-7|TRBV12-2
TGTGCAAGTCCCACCAAAGTAGACGGCACCACCGAGCAGTACTTC
CASPTKVDGTTEQYF
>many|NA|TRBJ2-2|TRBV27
TGTGCCAGCAGTTTAGCAGGGCTCTTAACCGGGGAGCTGTTTTTT
CASSLAGLLTGELFF
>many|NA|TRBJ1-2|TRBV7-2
TGTGCCAGCAGCTTAGAAGTGGGTGGCTACACCTTC
CASSLEVGGYTF
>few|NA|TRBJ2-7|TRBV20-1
TGCAGTGCTCCTCCGGGAGACGCGCCCTACGAGCAGTACTTC
CSAPPGDAPYEQYF
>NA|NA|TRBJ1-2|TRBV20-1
TGCAGTGCTAGAGATTCGGACAGAACCTTTAACTATGGCTACACCTTC
CSARDSDRTFNYGYTF
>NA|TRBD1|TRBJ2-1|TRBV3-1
TGTGCCTGCAGCCCCCGACAGGGGTTCTTCTCTGAGCAGTTCTTC
CACSPRQGFFSEQFF
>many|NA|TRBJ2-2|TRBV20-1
TGCAGTGCTATTGGGGGAGTCGGCACCGGGGAGCTGTTTTTT
CSAIGGVGTGELFF
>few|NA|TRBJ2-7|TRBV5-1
TGCGCCAGCAGCTTGGCGGACCCCGCCTACGAGCAGTACTTC
CASSLADPAYEQYF
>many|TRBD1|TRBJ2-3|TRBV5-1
TGCGCCAGCAGCTCCGGACAGGGGATCACAGATACGCAGTATTTT
CASSSGQGITDTQYF
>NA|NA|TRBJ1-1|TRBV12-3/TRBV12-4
TGTGCCAGCAGTTTTAGAGATAACACTGAAGCTTTCTTT
CASSFRDNTEAFF
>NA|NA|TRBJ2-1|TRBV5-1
TGCGCCAGCAGCTTTTCTTTTGCGGGACCCAAGTTCTTC
CASSFSFAGPKFF
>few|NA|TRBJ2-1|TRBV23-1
TGCGCCAGCAGTCATCTAGCATACAATGAGCAGTTCTTC
CASSHLAYNEQFF
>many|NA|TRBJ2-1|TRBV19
TGTGCCAGTAGTATGGGGGGACATCTAGGGGATGAGCAGTTCTTC
CASSMGGHLGDEQFF
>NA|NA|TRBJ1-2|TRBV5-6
TGTGCCAGCAGCTTTTCCGACAGCCGGGAGGTGGGTGGCTACACCTTC
CASSFSDSREVGGYTF